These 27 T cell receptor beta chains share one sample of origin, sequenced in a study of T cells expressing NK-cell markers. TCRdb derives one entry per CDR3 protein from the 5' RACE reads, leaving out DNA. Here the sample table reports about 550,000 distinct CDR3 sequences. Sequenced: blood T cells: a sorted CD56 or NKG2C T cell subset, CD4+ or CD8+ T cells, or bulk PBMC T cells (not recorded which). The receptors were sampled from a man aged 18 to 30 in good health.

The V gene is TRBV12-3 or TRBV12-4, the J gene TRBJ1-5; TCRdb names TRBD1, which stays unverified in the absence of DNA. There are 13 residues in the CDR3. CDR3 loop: CASSWTDSQPQHF.

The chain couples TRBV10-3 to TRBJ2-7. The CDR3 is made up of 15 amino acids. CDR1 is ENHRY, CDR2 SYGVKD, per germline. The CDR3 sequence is CAISEPMVVSPEQYF.

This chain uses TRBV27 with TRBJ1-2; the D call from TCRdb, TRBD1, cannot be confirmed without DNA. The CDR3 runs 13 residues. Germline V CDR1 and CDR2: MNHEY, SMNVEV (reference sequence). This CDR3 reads CASRKTEFYGYTF.

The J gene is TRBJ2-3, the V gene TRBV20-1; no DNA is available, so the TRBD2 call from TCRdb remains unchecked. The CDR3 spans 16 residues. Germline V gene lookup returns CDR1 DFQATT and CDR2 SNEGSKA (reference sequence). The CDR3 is CSARVAVAGTANTQYF.

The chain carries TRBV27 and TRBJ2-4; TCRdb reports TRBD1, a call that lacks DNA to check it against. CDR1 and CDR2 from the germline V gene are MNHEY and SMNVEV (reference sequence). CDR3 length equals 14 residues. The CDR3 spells CASSLRAKANIQYF.

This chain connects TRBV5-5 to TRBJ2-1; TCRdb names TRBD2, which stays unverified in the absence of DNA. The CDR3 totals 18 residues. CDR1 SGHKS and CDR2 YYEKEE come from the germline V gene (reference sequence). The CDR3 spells CASSLGASGTPRYNEQFF.

The CDR3 loop reads CSAKFDGTGRETQYF. The chain links TRBV20-1 to TRBJ2-5; TCRdb's D call of TRBD1 is untestable without DNA. CDR3 size: 15 residues. Germline V gene data show CDR1 as DFQATT and CDR2 as SNEGSKA (reference sequence).

The CDR3 loop is CSAHDISGYNEQFF. The chain joins TRBV20-1 to TRBJ2-1; TCRdb's D gene call, TRBD2, goes unchecked for lack of DNA. Germline loops: CDR1 DFQATT, CDR2 SNEGSKA (reference sequence). The CDR3 is made up of 14 amino acids.

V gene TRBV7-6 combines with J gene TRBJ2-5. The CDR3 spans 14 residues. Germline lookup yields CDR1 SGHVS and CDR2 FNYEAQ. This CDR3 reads CASSHGGNQETQYF.

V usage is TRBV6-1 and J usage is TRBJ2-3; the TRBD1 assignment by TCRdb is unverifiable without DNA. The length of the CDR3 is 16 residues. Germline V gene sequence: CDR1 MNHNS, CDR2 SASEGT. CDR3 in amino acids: CASSDMLGVGIDTQYF.

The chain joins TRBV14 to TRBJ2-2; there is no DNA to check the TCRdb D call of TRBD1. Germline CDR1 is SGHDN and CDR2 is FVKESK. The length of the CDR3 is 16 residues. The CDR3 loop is CASSQETTDYTGELFF.

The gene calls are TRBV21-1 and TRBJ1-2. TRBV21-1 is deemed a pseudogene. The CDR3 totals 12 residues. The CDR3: CASSPSGDGYTF.

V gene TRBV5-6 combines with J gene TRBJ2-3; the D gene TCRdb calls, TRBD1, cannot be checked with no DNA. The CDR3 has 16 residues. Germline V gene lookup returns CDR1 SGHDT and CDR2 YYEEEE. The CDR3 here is CASSDRTGENTDTQYF.

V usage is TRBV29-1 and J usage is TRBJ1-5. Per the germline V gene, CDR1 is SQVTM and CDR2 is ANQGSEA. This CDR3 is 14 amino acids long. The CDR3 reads CSVEVPGRNQPQHF.

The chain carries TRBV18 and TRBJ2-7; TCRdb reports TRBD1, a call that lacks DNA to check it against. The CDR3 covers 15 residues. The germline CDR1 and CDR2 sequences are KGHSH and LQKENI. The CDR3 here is CASSHTKGVTYEQYF.

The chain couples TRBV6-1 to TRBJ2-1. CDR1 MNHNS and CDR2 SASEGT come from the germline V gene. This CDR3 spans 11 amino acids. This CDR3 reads CASTSTGEQFF.

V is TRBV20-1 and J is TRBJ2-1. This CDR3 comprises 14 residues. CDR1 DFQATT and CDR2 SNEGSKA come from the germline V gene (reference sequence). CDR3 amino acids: CSARKGGTYNEQFF.

CDR3 sequence reads: CSVGRRGTGELFF. The chain joins TRBV29-1 to TRBJ2-2; TCRdb picks TRBD2, but there is no DNA to check that call. CDR3 length equals 13 residues. Germline V CDR1 and CDR2: SQVTM, ANQGSEA.

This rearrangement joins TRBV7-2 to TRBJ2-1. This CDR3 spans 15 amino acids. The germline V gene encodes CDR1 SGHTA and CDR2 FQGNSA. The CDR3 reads CASSLSGRANDEQFF.

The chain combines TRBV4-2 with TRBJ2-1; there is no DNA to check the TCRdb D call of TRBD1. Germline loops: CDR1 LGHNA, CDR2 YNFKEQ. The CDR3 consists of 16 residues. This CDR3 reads CASSQTTGESYNEQFF.

The CDR3 loop reads CATSSYDRDQETQYF. The rearrangement links TRBV15 to TRBJ2-5. The CDR3 spans 15 residues. Germline CDR1 reads LNHNV; CDR2 reads YYDKDF (reference sequence).

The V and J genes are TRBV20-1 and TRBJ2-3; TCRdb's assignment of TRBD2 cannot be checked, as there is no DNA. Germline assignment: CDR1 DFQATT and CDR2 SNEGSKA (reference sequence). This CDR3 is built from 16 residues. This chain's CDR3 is CSARAFVAGGTDTQYF.

The CDR3 reads CASSPIDSGGSEQYF. The chain employs TRBV5-1 and TRBJ2-7; the TRBD2 assignment by TCRdb is unverifiable without DNA. The CDR3 length is 15 residues. CDR1 and CDR2 from the germline V gene are SGHRS and YFSETQ.

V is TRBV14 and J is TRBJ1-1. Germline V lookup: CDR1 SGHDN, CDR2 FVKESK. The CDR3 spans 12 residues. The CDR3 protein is CASSQVYTEAFF.

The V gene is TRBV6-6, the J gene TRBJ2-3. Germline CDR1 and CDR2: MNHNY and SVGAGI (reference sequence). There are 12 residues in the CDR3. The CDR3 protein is CASSSEKDTQYF.

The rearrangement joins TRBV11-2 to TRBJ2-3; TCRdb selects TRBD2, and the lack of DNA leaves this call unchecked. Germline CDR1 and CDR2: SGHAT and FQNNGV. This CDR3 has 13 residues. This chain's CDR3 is CASSAGVRNTQYF.

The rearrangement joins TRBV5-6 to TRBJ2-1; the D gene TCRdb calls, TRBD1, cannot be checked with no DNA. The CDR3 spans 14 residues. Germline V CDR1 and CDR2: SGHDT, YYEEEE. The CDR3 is CASSLNWRGDEQFF.